This T cell receptor (beta chain) was found in a study of blood T cell repertoires in COVID-19. This table comes from immunoSEQ multiplex PCR, and its TCRdb copy is limited to in-frame clones, with some not included. The sample records a few hundred thousand clones, more than 85% being singletons. Sequencing used PBMCs or T cells enriched from blood (not recorded which). This TCR was sampled from a woman aged 55-70 years who had recovered from COVID-19.

The CDR3: CAINPGHSGANVLTF. The CDR3 DNA reads as TGTGCCATCAATCCAGGCCACTCTGGGGCCAACGTCCTGACTTTC. The chain joins TRBV10-3 to TRBJ2-6; D not resolved. Trimming took off 7 bases at V and 0 bases at J, with 10 bases between the two ends. CDR3 size: 15 residues. Germline V gene sequence: CDR1 ENHRY, CDR2 SYGVKD.